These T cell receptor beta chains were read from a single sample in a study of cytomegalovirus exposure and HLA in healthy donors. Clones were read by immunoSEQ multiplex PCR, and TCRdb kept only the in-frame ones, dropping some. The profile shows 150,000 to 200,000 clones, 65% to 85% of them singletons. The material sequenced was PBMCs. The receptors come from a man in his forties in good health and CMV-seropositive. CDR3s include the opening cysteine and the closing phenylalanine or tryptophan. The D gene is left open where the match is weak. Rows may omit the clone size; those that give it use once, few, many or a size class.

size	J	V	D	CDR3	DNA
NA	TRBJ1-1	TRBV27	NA	CASSYQGDTEAFF	TGTGCCAGCAGTTACCAGGGCGACACTGAAGCTTTCTTT
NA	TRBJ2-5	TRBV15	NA	CATSRDRSVQETQYF	TGTGCCACCAGCAGAGACAGGTCCGTCCAAGAGACCCAGTACTTC
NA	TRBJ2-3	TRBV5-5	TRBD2	CASSLASGGATDTQYF	TGTGCCAGCAGCTTGGCTAGCGGGGGGGCTACAGATACGCAGTATTTT
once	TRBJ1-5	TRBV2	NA	CASQETGDFYSNQPQHF	TGTGCCAGCCAAGAGACAGGAGACTTTTATAGCAATCAGCCCCAGCATTTT
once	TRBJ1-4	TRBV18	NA	CASSPPTHGGANEKLFF	TGTGCCAGCTCACCACCGACCCACGGGGGGGCTAATGAAAAACTGTTTTTT
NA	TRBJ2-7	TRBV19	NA	CASSIEAARRYEQYF	TGTGCCAGTAGTATCGAAGCGGCCAGGCGGTACGAGCAGTACTTC
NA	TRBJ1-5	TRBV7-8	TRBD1	CASSLDGQGGDQPQHF	TGTGCCAGCAGCTTAGACGGCCAGGGGGGTGATCAGCCCCAGCATTTT
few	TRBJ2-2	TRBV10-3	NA	CAIRVTGAGTGELFF	TGTGCCATCAGAGTTACAGGGGCGGGGACCGGGGAGCTGTTTTTT
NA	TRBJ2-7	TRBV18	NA	CASSPRGYYYEQYF	TGTGCCAGCTCACCAAGGGGTTACTACTACGAGCAGTACTTC
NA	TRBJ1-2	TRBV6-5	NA	CASSYSPSAGYTF	TGTGCCAGCAGTTACTCGCCCTCAGCGGGCTACACCTTC
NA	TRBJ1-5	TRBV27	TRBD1	CASSGTGHSNQPQHF	TGTGCCAGCAGTGGGACAGGCCATAGCAATCAGCCCCAGCATTTT
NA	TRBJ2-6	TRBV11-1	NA	CASSSRGSSGANVLTF	TGTGCCAGCAGCTCTAGGGGGAGCTCTGGGGCCAACGTCCTGACTTTC
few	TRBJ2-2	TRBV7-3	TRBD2	CASSLTWTSGNTGELFF	TGTGCCAGCAGCTTAACCTGGACTAGCGGAAACACCGGGGAGCTGTTTTTT
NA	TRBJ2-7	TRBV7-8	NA	CASSLGTYYEQYF	TGTGCCAGCAGCTTAGGGACATACTACGAGCAGTACTTC
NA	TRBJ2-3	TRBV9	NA	CASSFRSTDTQYF	TGTGCCAGCAGCTTTAGAAGCACAGATACGCAGTATTTT
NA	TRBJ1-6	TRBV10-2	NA	CASSESGATWTLHF	TGCGCCAGCAGTGAGTCGGGGGCGACTTGGACCCTCCACTTT
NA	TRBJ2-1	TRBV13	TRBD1	CASSLEGQGSPYNEQFF	TGTGCCAGCAGCTTAGAGGGACAGGGGTCCCCCTACAATGAGCAGTTCTTC
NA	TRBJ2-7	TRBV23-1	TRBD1	CASSQSGRQGLCEQYF	TGCGCCAGCAGTCAATCAGGCCGACAGGGCTTGTGCGAGCAGTACTTC
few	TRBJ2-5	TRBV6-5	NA	CASTTQGETQYF	TGTGCCAGCACTACCCAGGGGGAGACCCAGTACTTC
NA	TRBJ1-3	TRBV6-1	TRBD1	CASGQGAGNTIYF	TGTGCCAGCGGACAGGGAGCTGGAAACACCATATATTTT
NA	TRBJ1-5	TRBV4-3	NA	CASSQERTANQPQHF	TGCGCCAGCAGCCAAGAAAGAACAGCCAATCAGCCCCAGCATTTT
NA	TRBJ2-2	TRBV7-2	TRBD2	CASSLVGVGGRYTGELFF	TGTGCCAGCAGCTTAGTGGGGGTGGGAGGGAGATACACCGGGGAGCTGTTTTTT
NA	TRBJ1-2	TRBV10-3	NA	CAISESGGPGGYTF	TGTGCCATCAGTGAGTCGGGAGGGCCCGGGGGCTACACCTTC
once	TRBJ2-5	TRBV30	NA	CAWSLTGIQGTQYF	TGTGCCTGGAGTCTCACAGGGATCCAAGGGACCCAGTACTTC
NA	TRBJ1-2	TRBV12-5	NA	CASGSRGVANYGYTF	TGTGCTAGTGGTTCCCGGGGGGTGGCTAACTATGGCTACACCTTC
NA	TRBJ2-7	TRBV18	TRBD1	CASSPRDREGEQYF	TGTGCCAGCTCACCACGGGACAGGGAAGGCGAGCAGTACTTC
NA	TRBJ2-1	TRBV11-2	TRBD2	CASSSRLAGGPNYNEQFF	TGTGCCAGCAGCTCCCGACTAGCGGGGGGGCCAAACTACAATGAGCAGTTCTTC
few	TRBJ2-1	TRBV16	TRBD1	CASSQGQGLDEQFF	TGTGCCAGCAGCCAGGGACAGGGGTTAGATGAGCAGTTCTTC
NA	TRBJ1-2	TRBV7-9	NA	CASSSLPGQIKGYTF	TGTGCCAGCAGCTCCCTCCCGGGTCAAATCAAAGGCTACACCTTC
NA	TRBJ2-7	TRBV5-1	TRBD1	CASRLTGGGKYEQYF	TGCGCCAGCAGACTGACAGGGGGCGGAAAATACGAGCAGTACTTC
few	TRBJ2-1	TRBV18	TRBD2	CASSPPIAGGLYNEQFF	TGTGCCAGCTCACCACCTATAGCGGGGGGACTTTACAATGAGCAGTTCTTC